One sample yielded the 14 T cell receptor beta chains listed below, sequenced in a study of cytomegalovirus exposure and HLA in healthy donors. PCR involved 60 Vbeta and 13 Jbeta primers. Clones were read by immunoSEQ multiplex PCR, and TCRdb kept only the in-frame ones, dropping some. The sample has about 200,000 clones; less than 80% are singletons. What was sequenced was PBMCs. These receptors were collected from a woman in her thirties in good health and CMV-seropositive.

This chain joins TRBV6-6 and TRBJ1-1; D uncertain. Trimming pared 2 bases from V and 8 bases from J, leaving 9 bases between. This CDR3 spans 12 amino acids. Per germline, CDR1 MNHNY and CDR2 SVGAGI (reference sequence). The DNA of the CDR3 is TGTGCCAGCAGTTACGGGCAGATCGAAGCTTTCTTT. Protein: CASSYGQIEAFF.

The chain has TRBV13 and TRBJ1-6, with TRBD1 identical over 7 bases. Trimming cost V 3 bases and J 7 bases; bases outside gene matches: 9. CDR3 length: 16 amino acids. From germline, CDR1 is PRHDT and CDR2 FYEKMQ (reference sequence). The CDR3 region is CASSFGRQGGNSPLHF. CDR3 coding DNA: TGTGCCAGCAGCTTCGGAAGACAGGGTGGGAATTCACCCCTCCACTTT.

This clone has only a few counts. The chain has TRBV11-3 and TRBJ1-1; 7 nucleotides agree with TRBD1. The germline CDR1 and CDR2 sequences are SGHNT and YENEEA. After removal of 3 bases from V and 5 bases from J, the junction contained 9 bases not matched to a gene. This CDR3 spans 15 amino acids. The CDR3 coding sequence is TGTGCCAGCAGCTTCTCAGGGGGGATGAGTACTGAAGCTTTCTTT. Protein product: CASSFSGGMSTEAFF.

This chain connects TRBV10-3 to TRBJ1-2; D is unclear. CDR1 is ENHRY and CDR2 is SYGVKD in the germline V gene. The CDR3 sequence is 13 residues long. Trimming took off 10 bases at V and 8 bases at J, with 20 bases between the two ends. The CDR3 region is CATSGSLGGGYTF. In DNA, the CDR3 is TGTGCCACCTCTGGGAGCCTGGGTGGAGGCTACACCTTC.

The V gene is TRBV7-7, the J gene TRBJ1-4; 9 bases map to TRBD1. The CDR3 has 13 amino acids. CDR1 is SSHAT and CDR2 is FNYEAQ in the germline V gene (reference sequence). The V segment lost 4 bases and the J segment 8 bases; nucleotides outside the gene matches: 2. CDR3 sequence (DNA): TGTGCCAGCAGCTCGGGACAGGGCGAAAAACTGTTTTTT. Translated: CASSSGQGEKLFF.

The chain couples TRBV6-5 to TRBJ2-7; D is perhaps TRBD2 (5 bases). Trimming shortened V by 3 bases and J by 2 bases, and 14 bases separated the two germline ends. The CDR3 loop spans 15 amino acids. Germline V gene lookup returns CDR1 MNHEY and CDR2 SVGAGI. The CDR3 loop is CASSYSDYSPYEQYF. In DNA form, the CDR3 reads TGTGCCAGCAGTTATAGCGACTACTCCCCCTACGAGCAGTACTTC.

This chain uses TRBV11-2 with TRBJ2-3; 7 bases fit TRBD2. CDR1 and CDR2 from the germline V gene are SGHAT and FQNNGV. CDR3 length: 15 amino acids. The V segment lost 3 bases and the J segment 2 bases; nucleotides outside the gene matches: 5. The CDR3 nucleotides read TGTGCCAGCAGCTTTGGGAGCGGGGACACAGATACGCAGTATTTT. This sequence encodes CASSFGSGDTDTQYF.

The gene calls are TRBV9 and TRBJ2-6, with D tentatively TRBD2 (5 bases). V dropped 0 bases and J dropped 2 bases, with 6 bases sitting between them. This CDR3 is 15 amino acids long. Germline V lookup: CDR1 SGDLS, CDR2 YYNGEE. The CDR3 sequence: CASSVGGAGANVLTF. DNA for the CDR3: TGTGCCAGCAGCGTAGGGGGAGCTGGGGCCAACGTCCTGACTTTC.

The rearrangement joins TRBV19 to TRBJ1-1; a possible D gene is TRBD1 (6 bases). The ends were cut back, 5 bases at V and 7 bases at J, with 17 bases in the middle. Germline V gene lookup returns CDR1 LNHDA and CDR2 SQIVND (reference sequence). The CDR3 has 14 amino acids. The DNA for the CDR3 is TGTGCCAGTAGTTGGGTGGGGGGGCAGAATGAAGCTTTCTTT. Its protein product is CASSWVGGQNEAFF.

The chain combines TRBV6-4 with TRBJ1-1; 9 bases are a match to TRBD1. V gave up 2 bases and J gave up 4 bases; unmatched junction bases: 14. CDR3 length equals 18 residues. CDR1 is MRHNA, CDR2 SNTAGT, per germline. The CDR3 loop is CASSDRAGQGGVGTEAFF. CDR3 nucleotides: TGTGCCAGCAGTGACCGTGCGGGACAGGGCGGAGTTGGCACTGAAGCTTTCTTT.

This chain joins TRBV6-5 and TRBJ1-5; D is undetermined. The V end lost 8 bases, the J end lost 7 bases, and 15 bases lay between the germline ends. CDR3 size: 13 residues. CDR1 is MNHEY and CDR2 is SVGAGI in the germline V gene. CDR3 sequence reads: CASARGGWQPQHF. In DNA form, the CDR3 reads TGTGCCAGCGCACGGGGAGGGTGGCAGCCCCAGCATTTT.

CDR3 sequence: CASSDGQTSFSNQPQHF. Here the CDR3 DNA reads TGTGCCAGCAGCGACGGACAGACCTCTTTTAGCAATCAGCCCCAGCATTTT. V and J are TRBV2 and TRBJ1-5, with TRBD1 as a possible D gene (6 bases). Trimming took 6 bases from V and 0 from J, leaving 18 bases between them. The CDR3 sequence is 17 residues long. From germline, CDR1 is SNHLY and CDR2 FYNNEI.

The chain uses TRBV5-5 and TRBJ2-7; TRBD1 might be the D (5 bases). V lost 7 bases and J 3 bases, leaving 17 bases between the germline ends. This CDR3 contains 14 residues. Germline CDR1 and CDR2: SGHKS and YYEKEE (reference sequence). The CDR3 here is CASGPSEQGYEQYF. CDR3 sequence (DNA): TGTGCCAGCGGTCCCTCCGAGCAGGGCTACGAGCAGTACTTC.

The V and J genes are TRBV4-3 and TRBJ2-7; D gene ambiguous. The CDR3 totals 13 residues. CDR1 is LGHNA and CDR2 is YSLEER in the germline V gene. The germline V and J ends were trimmed by 1 base and 3 bases, with 7 bases remaining between them. The CDR3 here is CASSQATYYEQYF. As DNA, the CDR3 is TGCGCCAGCAGCCAAGCTACCTACTACGAGCAGTACTTC.